The 19 T cell receptor beta chains below come from one sample, sequenced in a study of a mutant IDH1 vaccine in newly diagnosed glioma. Some clones are missing from TCRdb's copy, which holds only in-frame ones; the method was immunoSEQ multiplex PCR. The sample has some 60,000 clones; 80% to 90% are singletons. Their antigens remain unidentified. Time point specified: week 35, safety follow-up. It was 300 ug of mutant IDH1 20-mer peptide that made up each vaccine dose, given with topical imiquimod. The source was PBMCs, collected from a glioma patient whose treatment included an IDH1 peptide vaccine. Source of these receptors: a man aged 35 to 55 with glioma.

This clone turned up a few times. The CDR3 loop is CASSPGQGAGANEKLFF. The CDR3 DNA reads TGTGCCAGCAGCCCTGGACAGGGGGCGGGAGCTAATGAAAAACTGTTTTTT. The chain joins TRBV7-9 to TRBJ1-4; 11 bases match TRBD1. The germline V gene has CDR1 SEHNR and CDR2 FQNEAQ (reference sequence). This CDR3 comprises 17 residues. J was trimmed by 3 bases and V by 5 bases; bases with no gene match: 8. The full variable domain, in which reference TRBV7-9 and TRBJ1-4 provide the parts outside the CDR3, is DTGVSQNPRHKITKRGQNVTFRCDPISEHNRLYWYRQTLGQGPEFLTYFQNEAQLEKSRLLSDRFSAERPKGSFSTLEIQRTEQGDSAMYLCASSPGQGAGANEKLFFGSGTQLSVL.

This chain connects TRBV21-1 to TRBJ2-7; TRBD1 was called by the table and not checked on the DNA. TRBV21-1 is noted as a pseudogene. CDR3 length: 15 amino acids. The CDR3 loop reads CASSTGTGMVYEQYF. CDR3 DNA sequence: TGTGCCAGCAGCACTGGGACAGGGATGGTCTACGAGCAGTACTTC.

Turning to this clone: A read error may account for a junction end that differs from germline. V and J are TRBV10-3 and TRBJ2-4; D possibly matches TRBD1 or TRBD2 (5 bases each). This CDR3 contains 16 residues. Per the germline V gene, CDR1 is ENHRY and CDR2 is SYGVKD. The CDR3 region is CAISLTNPEDKSIQYF. The CDR3 DNA reads as TGTGCCATCAGCCTGACTAACCCGGAGGACAAAAGCATTCAGTACTTC.

V usage is TRBV2 and J usage is TRBJ2-3; tentative D call: TRBD2 (8 bases). Germline-derived CDR1 and CDR2 are SNHLY and FYNNEI. CDR3 size: 14 residues. Trimming pared 8 bases from V and 5 bases from J, leaving 17 bases between. Written as DNA, the CDR3 is TGTGCCAGCCACGGGAGGGGGCCTAGAGATACGCAGTATTTT. Translation gives CASHGRGPRDTQYF.

The chain employs TRBV6-5 and TRBJ2-3, with 9 bases matching TRBD2. V lost 8 bases, J lost 6 bases, and 12 bases stayed unmatched. This CDR3 is 15 amino acids long. Germline V gene data show CDR1 as MNHEY and CDR2 as SVGAGI. The DNA of the CDR3 is TGTGCCAGCGGTGGAATCGGGAGCGGGAGGGATACGCAGTATTTT. This codes for CASGGIGSGRDTQYF.

The chain has TRBV27 and TRBJ2-5; TRBD2 agrees at 14 bases. In germline, CDR1 is MNHEY, CDR2 SMNVEV (reference sequence). There are 18 residues in the CDR3. The V gene end was trimmed by 6 bases and the J gene end by 5 bases; junction bases not matched to a gene: 14. The CDR3 reads CASRRIRGLAGAWETQYF. The CDR3 coding sequence is TGTGCCAGCAGACGAATAAGGGGACTAGCGGGAGCATGGGAGACCCAGTACTTC.

J is TRBJ2-7 and V is TRBV6-5, with 10 bases fitting TRBD2. After removal of 2 bases from V and 2 bases from J, the junction contained 3 bases not matched to a gene. The V gene's germline CDR1 is MNHEY and CDR2 SVGAGI. The CDR3 consists of 15 residues. The CDR3 DNA sequence: TGTGCCAGCAGTTACGGACTAGCGGCTCCCTACGAGCAGTACTTC. It codes for CASSYGLAAPYEQYF.

The sample holds a few counts of this clone. The chain is built from TRBV5-1 and TRBJ2-7, with 12 nucleotides matching TRBD2. The CDR3 is made up of 16 amino acids. From germline, CDR1 is SGHRS and CDR2 YFSETQ. The J segment lost 2 bases and the V segment lost 3 bases, leaving 6 bases of the junction unmatched. For the CDR3, the DNA is TGCGCCAGCAGCTGGACTCTAGCGGGAGGGGCCTACGAGCAGTACTTC. This sequence encodes CASSWTLAGGAYEQYF.

The chain combines TRBV6-5 with TRBJ1-1; D gene uncertain. The germline CDR1 and CDR2 sequences are MNHEY and SVGAGI. V shed 5 bases and J shed 3 bases, with 10 bases lying between them. CDR3 length: 13 amino acids. The CDR3 sequence: CASSRTVHTEAFF. CDR3 sequence (DNA): TGTGCCAGCAGTCGGACGGTCCACACTGAAGCTTTCTTT.

The genes are TRBV6-6 and TRBJ2-7, with D maybe TRBD2 (5 bases). Germline V lookup: CDR1 MNHNY, CDR2 SVGAGI (reference sequence). The CDR3 sequence is 14 residues long. The V end lost 3 bases, the J end lost 0 bases, and 9 bases lay between the germline ends. Written as DNA, the CDR3 is TGTGCCAGCAGTTATCCGGGGAGCTCCTACGAGCAGTACTTC. It specifies CASSYPGSSYEQYF.

The CDR3 DNA reads as TGTGCCAGCAGCCTGCTGGGACAGGGTGGGACTGAAGCTTTCTTT. It codes for CASSLLGQGGTEAFF. The chain employs TRBV4-2 and TRBJ1-1, with 9 nucleotides matching TRBD1. In germline, CDR1 is LGHNA, CDR2 YNFKEQ. The CDR3 contains 15 residues. With 4 bases clipped from V and 5 bases from J, the junction kept 8 bases outside the gene matches.

The CDR3 DNA sequence: TGTGCCAGCAGAGGGACCCGGTACAATGAGCAGTTCTTC. Its translation is CASRGTRYNEQFF. V is TRBV6-5 and J is TRBJ2-1, with D perhaps matching TRBD1 or TRBD2 (5 bases each). V was trimmed by 6 bases and J by 4 bases, leaving 10 bases between them. CDR3 size: 13 residues. Germline V CDR1 and CDR2: MNHEY, SVGAGI.

This clone was counted a few times. In nucleotides, the CDR3 is TGTGCCAGCAGCAACATCCAGGGGGCGAGCAATCAGCCCCAGCATTTT. It specifies CASSNIQGASNQPQHF. The gene calls are TRBV7-8 and TRBJ1-5; the match to TRBD1 covers 8 bases. Trimming took 5 bases from V and 1 from J; bases not matched to a gene: 7. CDR1 is SGHVS, CDR2 FQNEAQ, per germline. This CDR3 contains 16 residues.

Regarding this clone: A read error may account for a junction end that differs from germline. J is TRBJ2-1 and V is TRBV7-7; TRBD1 or TRBD2 may be the D gene (5 bases each). The V gene's germline CDR1 is SSHAT and CDR2 FNYEAQ (reference sequence). The CDR3 spans 15 residues. As DNA, the CDR3 is TGTGCTAGCAGCTTAGCTTCGGGACCATACAATGAGCAGTTCTTC. Its protein product is CASSLASGPYNEQFF.

The chain joins TRBV14 to TRBJ1-4; no firm D call. This CDR3 is built from 15 residues. Trimming removed 4 bases from V and 4 bases from J, with 13 bases in between. The germline V gene encodes CDR1 SGHDN and CDR2 FVKESK. The CDR3 nucleotides read TGTGCCAGCAGCCCATTGGCAGCCTATAATGAAAAACTGTTTTTT. Amino acid sequence: CASSPLAAYNEKLFF.

This clone was observed a handful of times. The V call is TRBV2, the J call TRBJ2-5, with TRBD1 as a possible D gene (5 bases). V was clipped by 6 bases and J by 3 bases, with 17 bases between them. CDR1 and CDR2 (germline): SNHLY, FYNNEI. CDR3 length: 15 residues. The CDR3 DNA reads as TGTGCCAGCAGGTGGTTCCAGGGATCGGAAGAGACCCAGTACTTC. Translated, it gives CASRWFQGSEETQYF.

V and J are TRBV28 and TRBJ1-4, with 8 bases lining up with TRBD1. Trimming took 8 bases from V and 7 from J; bases not matched to a gene: 9. Germline-derived CDR1 and CDR2 are MDHEN and SYDVKM. The length of the CDR3 is 14 residues. The CDR3 sequence is CASHRGGDSEKLFF. The CDR3 DNA reads TGTGCCAGCCACAGGGGGGGTGATAGTGAAAAACTGTTTTTT.

The rearrangement links TRBV19 to TRBJ2-7; unclear D gene. This CDR3 contains 13 residues. Deletions cut 4 bases from V and 3 bases from J, with 10 bases between. From germline, CDR1 is LNHDA and CDR2 SQIVND (reference sequence). The CDR3 DNA follows: TGTGCCAGTAGTAAGTTTGACAACTACGAGCAGTACTTC. It translates to CASSKFDNYEQYF.

The rearrangement links TRBV5-1 to TRBJ1-5; D is ambiguous. The germline V and J ends were trimmed by 0 bases and 1 base, with 8 bases remaining between them. CDR3 size: 15 residues. CDR1 is SGHRS, CDR2 YFSETQ, per germline. The CDR3 reads CASSLGHASNQPQHF. The CDR3 nucleotides are TGCGCCAGCAGCTTGGGGCACGCCAGCAATCAGCCCCAGCATTTT.